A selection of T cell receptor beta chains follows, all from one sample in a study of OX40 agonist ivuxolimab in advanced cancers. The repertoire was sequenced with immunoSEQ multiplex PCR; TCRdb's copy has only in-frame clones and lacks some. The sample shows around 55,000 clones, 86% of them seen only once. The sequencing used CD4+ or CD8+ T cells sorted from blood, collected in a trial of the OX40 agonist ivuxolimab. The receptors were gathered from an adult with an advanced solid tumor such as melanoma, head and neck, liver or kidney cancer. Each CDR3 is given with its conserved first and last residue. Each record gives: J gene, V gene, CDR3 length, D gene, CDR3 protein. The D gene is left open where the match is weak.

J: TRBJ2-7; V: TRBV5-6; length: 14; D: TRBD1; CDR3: CASSWVTGIAEQYF
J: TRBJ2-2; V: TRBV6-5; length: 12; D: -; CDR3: CASSPRTGELFF
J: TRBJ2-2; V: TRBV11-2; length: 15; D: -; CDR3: CASSLVWQAGGELFF
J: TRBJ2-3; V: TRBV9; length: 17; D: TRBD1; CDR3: CASSVAWDRGRQDTQYF
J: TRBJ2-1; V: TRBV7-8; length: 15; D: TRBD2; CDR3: CASSRASGVYNEQFF
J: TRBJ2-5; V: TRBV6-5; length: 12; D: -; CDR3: CASRTLQETQYF
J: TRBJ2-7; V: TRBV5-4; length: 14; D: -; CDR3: CASSLTNPTYEQYF
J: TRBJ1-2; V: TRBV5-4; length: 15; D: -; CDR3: CASSSRTTDTYGYTF
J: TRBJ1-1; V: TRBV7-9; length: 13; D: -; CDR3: CESRGQGSTEAFF
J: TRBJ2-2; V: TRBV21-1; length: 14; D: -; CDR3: CASSVQREGGELFF
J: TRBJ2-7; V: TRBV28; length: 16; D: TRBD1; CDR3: CASRTFPGQALGEQYF
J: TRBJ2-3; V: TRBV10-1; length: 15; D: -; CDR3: CASSDRGGHTDTQYF
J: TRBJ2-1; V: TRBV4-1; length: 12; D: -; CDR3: CASRGENNEQFF
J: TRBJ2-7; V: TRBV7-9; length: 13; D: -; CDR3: CASRLTHTYEQYF
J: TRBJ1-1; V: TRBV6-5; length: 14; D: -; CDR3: CASSFGGEDTEAFF
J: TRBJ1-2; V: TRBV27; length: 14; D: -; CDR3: CASSLSNGFAGYTF
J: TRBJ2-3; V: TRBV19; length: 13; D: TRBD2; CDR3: CASTSGGTDTQYF
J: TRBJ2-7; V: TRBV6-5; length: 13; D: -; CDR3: CASSSGTSYEQYF
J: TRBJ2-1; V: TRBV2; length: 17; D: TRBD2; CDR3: CASLGTSGGSSYNEQFF
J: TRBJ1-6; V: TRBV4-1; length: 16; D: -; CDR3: CASRLNSDTSNSPLHF
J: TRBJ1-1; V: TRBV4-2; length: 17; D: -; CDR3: CASSQDLYVRGGTEAFF
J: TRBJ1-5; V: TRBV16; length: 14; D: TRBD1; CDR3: CASSPTGSNQPQHF
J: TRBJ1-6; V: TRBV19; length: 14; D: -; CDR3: CASRMGRSGSPLHF
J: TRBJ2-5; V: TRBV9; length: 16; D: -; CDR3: CASSVLAAALVETQYF